These 19 T cell receptor beta chains originate from one sample sequenced in a study of OX40 agonist ivuxolimab in advanced cancers. Repertoires were generated with immunoSEQ multiplex PCR, while TCRdb's copy carries only in-frame clones and drops some. Of tens of thousands of clones in the sample, approximately 80% are singletons; the top ten hold 8.2%. This specimen consisted of CD4+ or CD8+ T cells sorted from blood, obtained in a trial of the OX40 agonist ivuxolimab. The source of these receptors is an adult with an advanced solid tumor such as melanoma, head and neck, liver or kidney cancer.

DNA for the CDR3: TGCGCCAGCAGCCGAGGGGTATCGGTCCCCGGGGAGCTGTTTTTT. The encoded protein is CASSRGVSVPGELFF. The V and J genes are TRBV4-3 and TRBJ2-2; D may correspond to TRBD1 or TRBD2 (5 bases each). The CDR3 totals 15 residues. CDR1 is LGHNA, CDR2 YSLEER, per germline. Trimming cost V 4 bases and J 6 bases, with 15 bases left between them.

This chain's CDR3 is CASSYVGVEETQYF. Here the CDR3 DNA reads TGTGCCAGCAGTTATGTAGGGGTTGAAGAGACCCAGTACTTC. The V and J genes are TRBV6-5 and TRBJ2-5, with D perhaps TRBD1 (5 bases). The CDR3 extends over 14 amino acids. Germline V gives CDR1 MNHEY, CDR2 SVGAGI. The ends were cut back, 3 bases at V and 3 bases at J, with 11 bases in the middle.

This clone was counted between two and nine times. The chain employs TRBV30 and TRBJ2-2, with D hard to call. CDR3 length: 11 amino acids. CDR1 is GTSNPN, CDR2 SVGIG, per germline (reference sequence). Trimming cost V 0 bases and J 5 bases, with 1 base left between them. The CDR3 reads CAWSVTGELFF. The CDR3 DNA is TGTGCCTGGAGTGTGACCGGGGAGCTGTTTTTT.

For the CDR3, the DNA is TGTGCCAGCAGTTACTCGAACGGGGGAGAGACCCAGTACTTC. It encodes CASSYSNGGETQYF. The chain links TRBV6-5 to TRBJ2-5; a weak D match, TRBD2 (6 bases). The germline V gene has CDR1 MNHEY and CDR2 SVGAGI. Trimming removed 0 bases from V and 4 bases from J, with 9 bases in between. The CDR3 contains 14 residues.

The chain combines TRBV30 with TRBJ2-5, with D tentatively TRBD2 (6 bases). CDR3 length: 14 amino acids. In germline, CDR1 is GTSNPN, CDR2 SVGIG (reference sequence). Trimming took off 0 bases at V and 4 bases at J, with 12 bases between the two ends. The CDR3 region is CAWSVGFGGETQYF. The CDR3 DNA reads TGTGCCTGGAGTGTAGGCTTCGGGGGAGAGACCCAGTACTTC.

The genes are TRBV27 and TRBJ2-7; 7 nucleotides agree with TRBD2. The CDR3 covers 15 residues. Germline CDR1 MNHEY, CDR2 SMNVEV (reference sequence). V trimming: 0 bases; J trimming: 5 bases; junction bases outside the gene matches: 7. CDR3 DNA: TGTGCCAGCAGTTTATCGGCGGGGAGGGGCCACGAGCAGTACTTC. It translates to CASSLSAGRGHEQYF.

J is TRBJ1-6 and V is TRBV7-9; 9 nucleotides agree with TRBD1. Trimming took 4 bases from V and 10 from J; bases not matched to a gene: 11. The CDR3 has 16 residues. Germline V CDR1 and CDR2: SEHNR, FQNEAQ (reference sequence). The DNA for the CDR3 is TGTGCCAGCAGCTCGACGAGGACAGGGGCAGGATCACCCCTCCACTTT. Its translation: CASSSTRTGAGSPLHF.

The V call is TRBV2, the J call TRBJ1-1; no firm D call. Germline-derived CDR1 and CDR2 are SNHLY and FYNNEI. The V gene lost 8 bases and the J gene lost 1 base, with 14 bases spanning the gap. This CDR3 has 14 amino acids. CDR3 coding DNA: TGTGCCAGCTCCCACGCCAGGAGGAACACTGAAGCTTTCTTT. Residues: CASSHARRNTEAFF.

The V gene is TRBV23-1, the J gene TRBJ2-7; 7 bases line up with TRBD1. TRBV23-1 is known as an ORF, though its function is uncertain. J was trimmed by 7 bases and V by 4 bases; bases with no gene match: 16. This CDR3 is 16 amino acids long. The CDR3 region has the DNA TGCGCCAGCAGTCCAATAGGCTTAGACAGGGTGTGGGAGCAGTACGTC. Translated: CASSPIGLDRVWEQYV.

This chain connects TRBV20-1 to TRBJ1-4, with D uncertain. Trimming took off 3 bases at V and 7 bases at J, with 6 bases between the two ends. The CDR3 has 11 amino acids. Germline values: CDR1 DFQATT, CDR2 SNEGSKA (reference sequence). The CDR3 sequence is CSARWSEKLFF. CDR3 sequence (DNA): TGCAGTGCTAGGTGGAGTGAAAAACTGTTTTTT.

In this sample, this clone turned up a few times. V gene TRBV11-2 combines with J gene TRBJ2-3, with 8 bases aligning to TRBD2. Trimming removed 5 bases from V and 5 bases from J; junction bases left unmatched: 15. Germline V gene sequence: CDR1 SGHAT, CDR2 FQNNGV. This CDR3 has 17 residues. This chain's CDR3 is CASSRPSEAAGGDTQYF. CDR3 coding DNA: TGTGCCAGCAGCCGCCCTAGTGAGGCGGCGGGGGGAGATACGCAGTATTTT.

The V call is TRBV11-3, the J call TRBJ2-2, with 9 bases that match TRBD1. CDR1 SGHNT and CDR2 YENEEA come from the germline V gene. The CDR3 is 16 amino acids. The V segment lost 1 base and the J segment 6 bases; nucleotides outside the gene matches: 6. The CDR3 bases are TGTGCCAGCAGCTTAGGACAGGGGGAGGATCCCGGGGAGCTGTTTTTT. It encodes CASSLGQGEDPGELFF. Using reference TRBV11-3 and TRBJ2-2 for the parts outside the CDR3, the full variable domain is EAGVVQSPRYKIIEKKQPVAFWCNPISGHNTLYWYLQNLGQGPELLIRYENEEAVDDSQLPKDRFSAERLKGVDSTLKIQPAELGDSAVYLCASSLGQGEDPGELFFGEGSRLTVL.

V usage is TRBV10-2 and J usage is TRBJ2-1, with 7 bases identical to TRBD1. The ends lost 6 bases at V and 0 bases at J; junction bases unmatched: 2. CDR3 length: 14 amino acids. CDR1 WSHSY and CDR2 SAAADI come from the germline V gene. CDR3 amino acids: CASSRQGSYNEQFF. CDR3 bases: TGCGCCAGCAGCCGACAGGGCTCCTACAATGAGCAGTTCTTC.

Regarding this clone: Germline is not matched at one junction end, which may reflect a read error. V and J are TRBV5-4 and TRBJ2-7; TRBD1 agrees at 11 bases. The CDR3 has 14 residues. From germline, CDR1 is SGHNT and CDR2 YYREEE (reference sequence). The CDR3 DNA sequence: TGTGCCAGCAGCTTGGCGGGTGGCGGACAGGGGGCGAACTTC. Its translation: CASSLAGGGQGANF.

V usage is TRBV9 and J usage is TRBJ2-3; D ambiguous. In germline, CDR1 is SGDLS, CDR2 YYNGEE. Trimming shortened V by 1 base and J by 0 bases, and 6 bases separated the two germline ends. The length of the CDR3 is 14 residues. The CDR3 DNA reads TGTGCCAGCAGCGTAAGGACCAGCACAGATACGCAGTATTTT. Residues: CASSVRTSTDTQYF.

The V and J genes are TRBV5-1 and TRBJ1-1; D not resolved. This CDR3 has 15 residues. Trimming left V 1 base short and J 4 bases short, with 14 bases between. CDR1 is SGHRS and CDR2 is YFSETQ in the germline V gene. The CDR3 region is CASSLTDAGTTEAFF. The DNA for the CDR3 is TGCGCCAGCAGCTTGACGGACGCGGGTACCACTGAAGCTTTCTTT.

V and J are TRBV10-2 and TRBJ2-5; 8 bases match TRBD2. The germline gives CDR1 WSHSY, CDR2 SAAADI. J lost 1 base, V lost 0 bases, and 1 base had no gene match. The length of the CDR3 is 15 residues. The CDR3 loop is CASSESTSGQETQYF. The CDR3 DNA reads as TGCGCCAGCAGTGAGTCTACTAGCGGCCAAGAGACCCAGTACTTC.

In this sample, this clone turned up once. CDR3 nucleotide sequence: TGTGCCAGCAGTTCGCAGTTGTCAGCTAACTATGGCTACACCTTC. This sequence encodes CASSSQLSANYGYTF. V and J are TRBV27 and TRBJ1-2; no clear D. The V end lost 4 bases, the J end lost 0 bases, and 12 bases lay between the germline ends. Germline CDR1 MNHEY, CDR2 SMNVEV (reference sequence). This CDR3 region has 15 residues.

This clone was observed a single time. The chain carries TRBV7-9 and TRBJ2-1; D gene unclear. Per the germline V gene, CDR1 is SEHNR and CDR2 is FQNEAQ (reference sequence). The CDR3 runs to 15 residues. With 1 base removed from V and 7 bases from J, the gap between germline ends came to 14 bases. CDR3 region: CASSLVPQFNNEQFF. CDR3 DNA: TGTGCCAGCAGCTTAGTGCCTCAGTTCAATAATGAGCAGTTCTTC.